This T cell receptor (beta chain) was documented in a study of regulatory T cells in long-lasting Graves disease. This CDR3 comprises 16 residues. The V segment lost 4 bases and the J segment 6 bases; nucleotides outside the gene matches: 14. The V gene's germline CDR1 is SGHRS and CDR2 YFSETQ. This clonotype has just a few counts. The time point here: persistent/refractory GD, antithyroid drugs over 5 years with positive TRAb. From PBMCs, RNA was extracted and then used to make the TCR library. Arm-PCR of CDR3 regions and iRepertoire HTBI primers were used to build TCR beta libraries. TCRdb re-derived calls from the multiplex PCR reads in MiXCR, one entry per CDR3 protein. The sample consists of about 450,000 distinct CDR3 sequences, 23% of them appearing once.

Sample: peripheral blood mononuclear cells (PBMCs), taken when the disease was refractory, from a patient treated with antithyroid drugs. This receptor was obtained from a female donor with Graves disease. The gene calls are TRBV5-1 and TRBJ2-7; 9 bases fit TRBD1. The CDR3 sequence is CASSPRLQGAHGEQYF. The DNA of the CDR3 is TGCGCCAGCAGCCCCAGGCTACAGGGGGCTCATGGCGAGCAGTACTTC.